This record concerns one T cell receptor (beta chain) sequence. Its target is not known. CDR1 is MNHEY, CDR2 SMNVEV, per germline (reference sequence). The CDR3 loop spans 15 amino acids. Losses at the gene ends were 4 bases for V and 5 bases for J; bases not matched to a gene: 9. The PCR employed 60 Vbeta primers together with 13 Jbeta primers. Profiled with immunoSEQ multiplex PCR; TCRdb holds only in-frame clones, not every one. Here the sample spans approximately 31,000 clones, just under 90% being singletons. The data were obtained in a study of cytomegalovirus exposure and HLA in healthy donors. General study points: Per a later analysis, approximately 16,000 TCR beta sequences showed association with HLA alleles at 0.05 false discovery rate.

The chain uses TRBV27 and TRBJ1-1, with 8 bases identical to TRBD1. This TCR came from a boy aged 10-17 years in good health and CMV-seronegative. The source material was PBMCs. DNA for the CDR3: TGTGCCAGCAGTTCTACGACAGGGGTGGTTACTGAAGCTTTCTTT. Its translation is CASSSTTGVVTEAFF.